These T cell receptor beta chains were read from a single sample in a study of Graves' ophthalmopathy and Graves' hyperthyroidism. TCRdb fed the multiplex PCR reads into MiXCR, producing one record per CDR3 protein. The table has about 640,000 distinct CDR3 sequences, under 50% seen once. The sample taken for sequencing was peripheral blood. The receptors stem from an adult man with Graves' ophthalmopathy. CDR3s include the opening cysteine and the closing phenylalanine or tryptophan. The D gene is left open where the match is weak. Size is stated for part of the rows, as once, few or many counts, or as a class when the clone is expanded.

clone size	V gene	J gene	D gene	CDR3 length	CDR3 protein	CDR3 DNA
-	TRBV5-5	TRBJ2-3	TRBD2	17	CASRGLAEEGWLDTQYF	TGTGCCAGCAGGGGACTAGCGGAAGAAGGGTGGTTGGATACGCAGTATTTT
many	TRBV24-1	TRBJ1-5	-	14	CATSNTYSNQPQHF	TGTGCCACCAGTAACACATATAGCAATCAGCCCCAGCATTTT
many	TRBV6-1	TRBJ1-1	-	11	CASSEGPEAFF	TGTGCCAGCAGTGAAGGACCAGAAGCTTTCTTT
many	TRBV12-3/TRBV12-4	TRBJ1-1	-	12	CASSLFRGPSNF	TGTGCCAGCAGTTTATTCAGGGGACCGAGCAACTTT
-	TRBV20-1	TRBJ1-2	-	12	CSARGNSGGYTF	TGCAGTGCTAGAGGGAATAGCGGGGGCTACACCTTC
many	TRBV19	TRBJ1-2	TRBD1	14	CASLDPGQSGGYTF	TGTGCCAGCCTTGACCCGGGACAGTCGGGAGGCTACACCTTC
many	TRBV19	TRBJ1-5	-	14	CASSIVTVNQPQHF	TGTGCCAGTAGTATAGTTACAGTTAATCAGCCCCAGCATTTT
-	TRBV15	TRBJ1-6	TRBD1	16	CATSRDSGTGGSPLHF	TGTGCCACCAGCAGAGACAGTGGGACAGGGGGATCACCCCTCCACTTT
many	TRBV2	TRBJ2-7	-	14	CASSEMRAPIEQYF	TGTGCCAGCAGTGAAATGAGGGCACCCATCGAGCAGTACTTC
many	TRBV12-3/TRBV12-4	TRBJ1-3	-	14	CASIPQISGNTIYF	TGTGCCAGCATCCCCCAGATCTCTGGAAACACCATATATTTT
many	TRBV24-1	TRBJ2-2	-	14	CATRAGSGTGELFF	TGTGCCACCCGGGCGGGCTCGGGCACCGGGGAGCTGTTTTTT
-	TRBV25-1	TRBJ1-5	-	17	CASSQGVFQGGNQPQHF	TGTGCCAGCAGCCAAGGGGTGTTCCAAGGGGGCAATCAGCCCCAGCATTTT
-	TRBV24-1	TRBJ2-5	TRBD2	14	CASSGLAPRETQYF	TGTGCCAGCTCCGGACTAGCCCCCCGAGAGACCCAGTACTTC
many	TRBV12-3/TRBV12-4	TRBJ1-5	-	12	CASRFLNQPQHF	TGTGCCAGCAGGTTTTTGAATCAGCCCCAGCATTTT
-	TRBV10-3	TRBJ1-1	-	15	CAISEDQGGITEAFF	TGTGCCATCAGTGAGGATCAGGGAGGCATCACTGAAGCTTTCTTT
-	TRBV20-1	TRBJ1-5	TRBD1	15	CSARAWDRGSETQHF	TGCAGTGCTAGGGCTTGGGACAGGGGGAGTGAGACCCAGCATTTT
many	TRBV6-5	TRBJ2-5	TRBD2	13	CATSGTSQETQYF	TGTGCCACGTCCGGGACTAGCCAAGAGACCCAGTACTTC
few	TRBV12-3/TRBV12-4	TRBJ2-2	-	15	CASSRTAVNTGELFF	TGTGCCAGTAGCAGGACCGCAGTGAACACCGGGGAGCTGTTTTTT
-	TRBV4-1	TRBJ1-1	TRBD1	15	CASSQDQGARRRAFF	TGCGCCAGCAGCCAAGACCAGGGGGCGAGGAGGCGAGCTTTCTTT
-	TRBV7-9	TRBJ1-1	TRBD1	14	CASRHTSGGTEAFF	TGTGCCAGCAGACATACCTCAGGGGGCACTGAAGCTTTCTTT
-	TRBV19	TRBJ1-5	-	15	CASSMIRDSNQPQHF	TGTGCCAGTAGTATGATCAGAGATAGCAATCAGCCCCAGCATTTT
few	TRBV2	TRBJ1-5	-	13	CAWSRQDNQPQHF	TGTGCCTGGTCTCGTCAGGACAATCAGCCCCAGCATTTT
many	TRBV12-3/TRBV12-4	TRBJ2-5	-	14	CASSLGAVMETQYF	TGTGCCAGCAGTTTAGGGGCGGTTATGGAGACCCAGTACTTC
many	TRBV7-2	TRBJ2-2	-	13	CASRHPNSGELFF	TGTGCCAGCAGACATCCAAACAGCGGGGAGCTGTTTTTT
-	TRBV29-1	TRBJ1-2	-	13	CSVDSGANYGYTF	TGCAGCGTTGACTCTGGGGCGAACTATGGCTACACCTTC
many	TRBV9	TRBJ2-2	-	14	CASSEQGMTGELFF	TGTGCCAGCAGCGAACAGGGAATGACCGGGGAGCTGTTTTTT
-	TRBV29-1	TRBJ2-5	TRBD1	10	CSLEQGAQYF	TGCAGCTTAGAACAGGGGGCGCAGTACTTC
-	TRBV4-3	TRBJ1-2	TRBD1	16	CASSPSGQGVNYGYTF	TGCGCCAGCAGCCCCTCTGGACAGGGAGTAAACTATGGCTACACCTTC
many	TRBV2	TRBJ1-1	-	11	CASKRGAEAFF	TGTGCCAGCAAGCGGGGAGCCGAAGCTTTCTTT
many	TRBV14	TRBJ1-1	-	17	CASSQDPLRRRNTEAFF	TGTGCCAGCAGCCAAGATCCGCTCCGACGGAGGAACACTGAAGCTTTCTTT
many	TRBV15	TRBJ2-7	-	13	CATSRRSRDEQYF	TGTGCCACCAGCCGTAGGTCGAGGGACGAGCAGTACTTC
-	TRBV25-1	TRBJ1-5	-	12	CASSGSGWPQHF	TGTGCCAGCAGTGGATCAGGGTGGCCCCAGCATTTT
many	TRBV9	TRBJ1-2	-	15	CASSVGSSLLYGYTF	TGTGCCAGCAGCGTAGGATCCAGCCTTCTCTATGGCTACACCTTC
-	TRBV19	TRBJ2-5	TRBD2	14	CATGLAGGEETQYF	TGTGCCACGGGACTAGCGGGAGGGGAGGAGACCCAGTACTTC
many	TRBV7-9	TRBJ2-7	-	13	CASSFAGAYEQYF	TGTGCCAGCAGCTTTGCAGGGGCCTACGAGCAGTACTTC
-	TRBV10-3	TRBJ1-6	TRBD1	14	CAIERTGDNSPLHF	TGTGCCATCGAAAGGACAGGGGATAATTCACCCCTCCACTTT
-	TRBV7-2	TRBJ2-3	TRBD2	15	CASGQLAGTADTQYF	TGTGCCAGCGGACAACTAGCGGGAACGGCAGATACGCAGTATTTT
many	TRBV6-1	TRBJ2-7	-	14	CASSPTGKTYEQYF	TGTGCCAGCAGTCCCACAGGGAAAACCTACGAGCAGTACTTC
many	TRBV20-1	TRBJ1-1	-	14	CSASRVLVGTEAFF	TGCAGTGCTAGCCGGGTATTAGTCGGCACTGAAGCTTTCTTT
many	TRBV19	TRBJ1-2	-	15	CASSQTDGNAYGYTF	TGTGCCAGTAGCCAAACGGACGGGAACGCTTATGGCTACACCTTC
few	TRBV5-4	TRBJ2-7	-	15	CASSLGGYSYYEQYF	TGTGCCAGCAGCTTGGGAGGGTACAGCTACTACGAGCAGTACTTC
-	TRBV25-1	TRBJ1-4	TRBD1	16	CASSLGQGAPNEKLFF	TGTGCCAGCAGTTTAGGACAGGGGGCGCCTAATGAAAAACTGTTTTTT
many	TRBV19	TRBJ1-6	-	15	CASSAVGHYNSPLHF	TGTGCCAGTAGTGCTGTCGGCCACTATAATTCACCCCTCCACTTT
many	TRBV12-3/TRBV12-4	TRBJ2-5	-	12	CASSPPVGTQYF	TGTGCCAGCAGTCCCCCGGTTGGAACCCAGTACTTC
-	TRBV5-5	TRBJ2-5	-	16	CASSLNRETTQETQYF	TGTGCCAGCAGCTTGAACAGGGAGACCACCCAAGAGACCCAGTACTTC
-	TRBV12-3/TRBV12-4	TRBJ2-2	TRBD2	13	CASSPRGGGELFF	TGTGCCAGCAGCCCTCGGGGGGGCGGGGAGCTGTTTTTT
-	TRBV7-7	TRBJ1-5	-	13	CARWCGPNQPQHF	TGTGCTAGGTGGTGTGGGCCCAATCAGCCCCAACATTTT
-	TRBV19	TRBJ2-2	-	15	CASSEQQLDTGELFF	TGTGCCAGTAGTGAACAGCAGCTAGACACCGGGGAGCTGTTTTTT
-	TRBV2	TRBJ1-2	TRBD1	18	CASSPSGTGGRPNYGYTF	TGTGCCAGCAGCCCCTCTGGGACAGGGGGCAGGCCAAACTATGGCTACACCTTC
many	TRBV7-2	TRBJ2-5	TRBD2	14	CASSYGGRVETQYF	TGTGCCAGCAGCTATGGCGGGAGAGTTGAGACCCAGTACTTC
many	TRBV24-1	TRBJ2-5	TRBD2	15	CATSDTSGTQETQYF	TGTGCCACCAGTGACACTAGCGGAACTCAAGAGACCCAGTACTTC
-	TRBV12-3/TRBV12-4	TRBJ2-5	TRBD2	19	CASSGLGTSGGSYQETQYF	TGTGCCAGCAGCGGTCTGGGGACTAGCGGGGGGTCGTACCAAGAGACCCAGTACTTC
-	TRBV10-3	TRBJ1-5	-	14	CAISLAGSNQPQHF	TGTGCCATCAGCCTGGCGGGTAGCAATCAGCCCCAGCATTTT
-	TRBV25-1	TRBJ1-1	TRBD1	12	CASSVNRGLAFF	TGTGCCAGCAGTGTTAACAGGGGATTGGCTTTCTTT
many	TRBV11-2	TRBJ1-3	-	15	CASSIRPGLGNTIYF	TGTGCCAGCAGTATTAGGCCCGGGCTTGGAAACACCATATATTTT